A selection of T cell receptor beta chains follows, all from one sample in a study of shared clonotypes between healthy human individuals. Assay used: immunoSEQ multiplex PCR; TCRdb lists only in-frame clones, some missing. The sample includes hundreds of thousands of clones, around 79% of them seen just once. The source material was PBMCs. Receptors were obtained from a woman aged 40 to 50 in good health. Some clones in this sample may be carry-over from other donors' samples. The conserved cysteine and the conserved F or W are not part of the CDR3 here. The listing skips clone size in some rows; elsewhere it reads once, few, many or a size class.

V,J,size,CDR3
TRBV14,TRBJ1-3,many,ASSPSGFSFNTIY
TRBV28,TRBJ2-7,NA,ASSSRGMRTSGRPYEQY
TRBV9,TRBJ2-2,NA,ASSALFGTGELF
TRBV9,TRBJ1-1,NA,ASSVGQGTEAF
TRBV19,TRBJ1-4,NA,ASRTVGGPGEKLF
TRBV27,TRBJ2-7,once,ASSSWGTGGSYEQY
TRBV7-8,TRBJ2-2,once,ASSPALAPNTGELF
TRBV5-1,TRBJ2-2,NA,ASSLVGVTTGELF
TRBV7-3,TRBJ2-1,NA,ASSPRTGVGEQF
TRBV18,TRBJ2-3,NA,ASSPPSADTQY
TRBV30,TRBJ2-7,NA,AWQSAYEQY
TRBV18,TRBJ1-5,NA,ASSPGQGNQPQH
TRBV6-4,TRBJ2-7,NA,ASRDRARSYEQY
TRBV29-1,TRBJ2-5,NA,SASRAQETQY
TRBV28,TRBJ2-2,NA,ASSPPIWGGPTPGELF
TRBV5-4,TRBJ1-1,NA,ASSYPDGEAF
TRBV6-5,TRBJ2-1,NA,ASSYGRASSYNEQF
TRBV6-5,TRBJ2-3,NA,ASSSQERARTDTQY
TRBV5-1,TRBJ1-1,NA,ASSLTGAPTEAF
TRBV6-4,TRBJ1-5,NA,ASSEGQANQPQH
TRBV5-1,TRBJ2-3,NA,ASSLAGGQRMGGTQY
TRBV7-2,TRBJ2-1,once,ASREDPSSYNEQF
TRBV5-1,TRBJ2-1,NA,ASSFGASGRHNEQF
TRBV7-9,TRBJ1-1,NA,ASSAYGDEAF
TRBV7-8,TRBJ2-2,NA,ASSFAGYTGELF
TRBV5-8,TRBJ2-7,NA,ASSRKWGGYEQY
TRBV5-1,TRBJ2-7,NA,ASSLWDSSYEQY
TRBV5-1,TRBJ2-1,NA,ASSLEAPRSYNEQF
TRBV2,TRBJ2-1,once,ASSVGATYNEQF
TRBV27,TRBJ2-7,NA,ASSPKGAIPPYEQY
TRBV5-1,TRBJ2-1,NA,ASSTSGSEGEQF
TRBV11-2,TRBJ2-2,NA,ASSLPLVSTGELF
TRBV5-1,TRBJ1-4,NA,ASSLQAATNEKLF
TRBV6-5,TRBJ1-2,NA,ASGTGGYGYT
TRBV5-4,TRBJ1-4,NA,ASSLDVTTNEKLF
TRBV7-3,TRBJ2-7,NA,ASSLRVGHLYEQY
TRBV13,TRBJ2-5,NA,ASSFMAGETQY
TRBV7-8,TRBJ2-5,NA,ASSLTSSTETQY
TRBV10-3,TRBJ2-1,NA,AISDHRTSGSPRNEQF
TRBV7-3,TRBJ2-1,once,ASSPGTGKNEQF
TRBV6-6,TRBJ2-7,NA,ASSPTLADLYEQY